The rows below give T cell receptor beta chains drawn from one sample of a study of blood T cells in healthy people across ages. TCRdb passed the 5' RACE reads through MiXCR, listing each CDR3 protein once. The profile covers some 880,000 distinct CDR3 sequences, with around 36% appearing a single time and over 10% taken by the ten largest. Sample: blood. Source of these receptors: a man younger than 30 in good health. Each CDR3 is given with its conserved first and last residue. Each record gives: clone size, D gene, J gene, V gene, CDR3 DNA, CDR3 protein. D genes are given only for firm matches. For some rows the clone size is stated as once, few or many, or as a class when expanded; others skip it.

few . TRBJ2-7 TRBV20-1 TGCAGTGCTAGAGGTGGCAGGACCTACGAGCAGTACTTC CSARGGRTYEQYF
once . TRBJ2-7 TRBV7-2 TGTGCCAGCAGCTTAGCGGTACCGAGGTACAATGAGCAGTACTTC CASSLAVPRYNEQYF
few TRBD1 TRBJ1-1 TRBV18 TGTGCCACCAGAAGACAGGGGAACACTGAAGCTTTCTTT CATRRQGNTEAFF
. TRBD1 TRBJ1-2 TRBV2 TGTGCCAGCGCTCAGAACGAGGGGGCGAATGGCTACACCTTC CASAQNEGANGYTF
. . TRBJ1-5 TRBV7-2 TGTGCCAGCAGCTCGCAGGTCGGATATAGCAATCAGCCCCAGCATTTT CASSSQVGYSNQPQHF
. . TRBJ1-4 TRBV14 TGTGCCAGCAGCCCACTAGGAACAGGGCGCGAAAAACTGTTTTTT CASSPLGTGREKLFF
. . TRBJ1-5 TRBV7-2 TGTGCCAGCAGCTTAATTCTTCAGACCGGTCAGCCCCAGCATTTT CASSLILQTGQPQHF
. . TRBJ1-1 TRBV27 TGTGCCAGCAGTTTATCGCCGGACGCTGAAGCTTTCTTT CASSLSPDAEAFF
. TRBD1 TRBJ1-4 TRBV20-1 TGCAGTGATAAAAGGACAGGGGATGCGACTAATGAAAAACTGTTTTTT CSDKRTGDATNEKLFF
many . TRBJ1-2 TRBV5-1 TGCGCCAGCAGCTTGGGCGGCAGACCAACCCCCATCTATGGCTACACCTTC CASSLGGRPTPIYGYTF
many . TRBJ2-3 TRBV12-3/TRBV12-4 TGTGCCAGCAGTTTTTGGGCAGGGGCCACAGATACGCAGTATTTT CASSFWAGATDTQYF
few . TRBJ1-6 TRBV12-3/TRBV12-4 TGTGCCAGCAGTTTAGGTGGGGGAGGTGGGAATTCACCCCTCCACTTT CASSLGGGGGNSPLHF
few . TRBJ2-3 TRBV3-1 TGTGCCATTGGGGGCAGGTCTAGCACAGATACGCAGTATTTT CAIGGRSSTDTQYF
few . TRBJ2-4 TRBV30 TGTGCCTGGAGTGTAAGTGTCATAAACCTCGGGCAGTACTTC CAWSVSVINLGQYF
. . TRBJ2-3 TRBV12-3/TRBV12-4 TGTGCCAGCAGGGACCCTGGAGCGGATACGCAGTATTTT CASRDPGADTQYF
once . TRBJ2-2 TRBV5-6 TGTGCCAGCAGCTTGAGTCAGGGCGGCACCGGGGAGCTGTTTTTT CASSLSQGGTGELFF
few TRBD1 TRBJ2-3 TRBV5-1 TGCGCCAGCAGCTTGCAGGGACAGCATCCCACAGATACGCAGTATTTT CASSLQGQHPTDTQYF
few TRBD1 TRBJ2-4 TRBV7-2 TGTGCCAGCAGCTCTACAGGGGGTAAATTCTTTAAAGCCAAAAACATTCAGTACTTC CASSSTGGKFFKAKNIQYF
. . TRBJ2-1 TRBV6-2/TRBV6-3 TGTGCCAGCACCTTCCGGGGTCTCGTTTCCTACAATGAGCAGTTCTTC CASTFRGLVSYNEQFF
. . TRBJ2-5 TRBV20-1 TGCAGTGCTACGGAGCAGGGATCTTGGGAGACCCAGTACTTC CSATEQGSWETQYF
. . TRBJ2-2 TRBV24-1 TGTGCCACCTCCGCTGTGCCCACCGGGGAGCTGTTTTTT CATSAVPTGELFF
few . TRBJ2-2 TRBV12-3/TRBV12-4 TGTGCCAGCAGCAGCGGACGGCTGAACACCGGGGAGCTGTTTTTT CASSSGRLNTGELFF
. . TRBJ2-6 TRBV6-2/TRBV6-3 TGTGCCAGCAGTTACTTTGGGTCCGGGGCCAACGTCCTGACTTTC CASSYFGSGANVLTF
. . TRBJ1-5 TRBV18 TGTGCCAGCTCACGAGGGACGGACACTAATCAGCCCCAGCATTTT CASSRGTDTNQPQHF
once . TRBJ1-6 TRBV14 TGTGCCAGCAGACTGGGAAATTCACCCCTCCACTTT CASRLGNSPLHF
. TRBD1 TRBJ1-1 TRBV10-3 TGTTCCATCAGGACGACAGGGGGCGAAGCTTTCTTT CSIRTTGGEAFF
. . TRBJ2-1 TRBV11-1 TGTGCCAGCAGCCGTCAACGGGGCGGACAATGGGAGCAGTTCTTC CASSRQRGGQWEQFF
many . TRBJ2-1 TRBV20-1 TGCAGTGCTAGTCTGGCTCCCTTCGATGAGCAGTTCTTC CSASLAPFDEQFF
. . TRBJ2-1 TRBV7-2 TGTGCCAGCAGCAAAGTCAGAGGGAATGAGCAGTTCTTC CASSKVRGNEQFF
. . TRBJ2-6 TRBV7-9 TGTGCCAGCAGCTTAGACACCGCCTGGGCCAACGTCCTGACTTTC CASSLDTAWANVLTF
many TRBD1 TRBJ2-3 TRBV20-1 TGCAGTGCTGCCACAGGGGGCGGCGATACGCAGTATTTT CSAATGGGDTQYF
. TRBD2 TRBJ2-7 TRBV5-5 TGTGCCAGCAGCCCGATTGGCGGGGGGGCCTACAATGAGCAGTACTTC CASSPIGGGAYNEQYF
few . TRBJ1-2 TRBV7-8 TGTGCCAGCGGCCCAGGCCAGCGGGATGGCTACACCTTC CASGPGQRDGYTF
. . TRBJ2-1 TRBV20-1 TGCAGTGCTAGAGTGGGACCCAATGAGCAGTTCTTC CSARVGPNEQFF
. . TRBJ2-3 TRBV7-6 TGTGCCAGCAGCTTCCAGGGTTACACAGATACGCAGTATTTT CASSFQGYTDTQYF
. . TRBJ1-1 TRBV2 TGTGCCAGCAGTGTCTCACCTTGGGGGACTAATCAGGACACTGAAGCTTTCTTT CASSVSPWGTNQDTEAFF
. . TRBJ2-7 TRBV20-1 TGCAGTGCTAGAGACCTCGACAGAAGCTCCTACAATGAGCAGTACTTC CSARDLDRSSYNEQYF
many . TRBJ2-3 TRBV12-3/TRBV12-4 TGTGCCAGCAGTTTAGCGCAAGTGGATACGCAGTATTTT CASSLAQVDTQYF
few TRBD2 TRBJ2-1 TRBV2 TGTGCCAGCAGGCCCGGGGGGGTCTACAATGAGCAGTTCTTC CASRPGGVYNEQFF
few . TRBJ1-6 TRBV5-4 TGTGCCAGCAGCTTGAGCTTGGACAGAGATTCACCCCTCCACTTT CASSLSLDRDSPLHF
few TRBD1 TRBJ2-6 TRBV4-3 TGCGCCCCACTCCCGGGACAGGGGGCTATTGGGGCCAACGTCCTGACTTTC CAPLPGQGAIGANVLTF